This T cell receptor beta chain was found in a study of cytomegalovirus exposure and HLA in healthy donors. Across the study: The platform used for the roughly 120 validation repertoires matched that of the approximately 620 first-cohort repertoires, a later analysis reported. Study-wide results and caveats: In vitro assays verified that three CMV-associated chains recognized CMV antigens specifically.

CDR1 and CDR2 (germline): MNHEY, SVGAGI. The CDR3 contains 15 residues. Trimming took off 0 bases at V and 5 bases at J, with 13 bases between the two ends. For this clone: The antigen is unknown.

Sequencing was performed with immunoSEQ multiplex PCR; in TCRdb, only in-frame clones are kept and a portion is missing. This sample has 70,000 to 75,000 clones, with approximately 94% found just once. Sample: PBMCs. This clonotype originated in a woman younger than 35 in good health and CMV-seronegative. V gene TRBV6-5 combines with J gene TRBJ1-1; possibly TRBD1 for D (5 bases). The CDR3 reads CASSYSPGRDTEAFF. The CDR3 coding sequence is TGTGCCAGCAGTTACTCTCCAGGGAGGGATACTGAAGCTTTCTTT.